This T cell receptor beta chain was retrieved from a study of blood T cell repertoires in COVID-19. Study as a whole: Sample material is recorded as cDNA or gDNA derived from T cells, B-cell-depleted T cells, or PBMCs.

This table comes from immunoSEQ multiplex PCR, and its TCRdb copy is limited to in-frame clones, with some not included. The profile covers under 450,000 clones, with roughly nine tenths appearing a single time and 0.86% taken by the ten largest. Within 2 weeks before study entry, exposed participants met a COVID-19 case. This TCR came from a woman between 40 and 55 years old who had been exposed to COVID-19. Sequencing was performed on PBMCs or T cells enriched from blood (not recorded which).

The CDR3 protein is CAWSKNQGVLYTF. CDR3 nucleotide sequence: TGTGCCTGGAGTAAGAATCAGGGGGTCCTCTACACCTTC. This rearrangement joins TRBV30 to TRBJ1-2; TRBD1 agrees at 7 bases. The CDR3 runs 13 residues. CDR1 is GTSNPN, CDR2 SVGIG, per germline (reference sequence). V was pared by 2 bases and J by 10 bases, with 10 bases of the junction left unmatched.